What follows are 28 T cell receptor beta chains derived from one specimen sequenced in a study of blood T cell repertoires in COVID-19. Clones were sequenced by immunoSEQ multiplex PCR, and TCRdb holds only the in-frame ones, with some missing. The sample has about 160,000 clones; 82% are singletons. Sequenced sample: peripheral blood. The receptors shown here come from a woman over 75 with active or convalescent COVID-19.

This clone was picked up one time. The chain carries TRBV2 and TRBJ2-1; D remains unclear. The germline V gene encodes CDR1 SNHLY and CDR2 FYNNEI. Trimming took off 7 bases at V and 4 bases at J, with 14 bases between the two ends. The CDR3 extends over 14 amino acids. The CDR3 bases are TGTGCCAGCAAGGAGAATCCCTTTTACAATGAGCAGTTCTTC. Amino acids: CASKENPFYNEQFF.

The chain carries TRBV4-2 and TRBJ2-7; tentatively, D is TRBD2 (6 bases). The germline V and J ends were trimmed by 4 bases and 6 bases, with 19 bases remaining between them. The CDR3 sequence is 15 residues long. CDR1 and CDR2 from the germline V gene are LGHNA and YNFKEQ. CDR3 DNA: TGTGCCAGCAGCCCCCAGGAGGGGAAGTCATCCGAGCAGTACTTC. This gives the protein CASSPQEGKSSEQYF.

This clone appeared once. V is TRBV20-1 and J is TRBJ1-4; 8 nucleotides line up with TRBD1. Per the germline V gene, CDR1 is DFQATT and CDR2 is SNEGSKA (reference sequence). Unmatched junction bases numbered 5, after V lost 3 bases and J lost 8 bases. This CDR3 is 13 amino acids long. Written as DNA, the CDR3 is TGCAGTGCTAGTAACAGGGGGATGGAAAAACTGTTTTTT. This gives the protein CSASNRGMEKLFF.

V and J are TRBV19 and TRBJ2-2, with 9 bases identical to TRBD2. The ends lost 5 bases at V and 5 bases at J; junction bases unmatched: 21. CDR3 length: 20 residues. Germline V gene sequence: CDR1 LNHDA, CDR2 SQIVND (reference sequence). The CDR3 is CASSPPIGRRGGRATGELFF. In DNA form, the CDR3 reads TGTGCCAGTAGTCCCCCTATAGGACGGCGAGGCGGGAGGGCTACCGGGGAGCTGTTTTTT.

The V gene is TRBV5-1, the J gene TRBJ1-1, with 10 bases matching TRBD1. J was trimmed by 5 bases and V by 4 bases; bases with no gene match: 8. The CDR3 consists of 15 residues. The germline V gene encodes CDR1 SGHRS and CDR2 YFSETQ. The chain's CDR3 is CASSNRQGAGTEAFF. CDR3 DNA sequence: TGCGCCAGCAGCAATAGACAGGGGGCCGGGACTGAAGCTTTCTTT.

The chain joins TRBV6-5 to TRBJ2-3; 9 positions agree with TRBD1. Germline lookup yields CDR1 MNHEY and CDR2 SVGAGI. The trim removed 7 bases at V and 8 bases at J, leaving 4 bases unmatched. CDR3 length equals 12 residues. The CDR3 sequence is CASIGTGRTQYF. The DNA for the CDR3 is TGTGCCAGCATCGGGACAGGGCGTACGCAGTATTTT.

For this clone: Other DNA sequences of this sample code for an identical CDR3. J is TRBJ2-7 and V is TRBV20-1; D is possibly TRBD1 (6 bases). The V end was cut by 3 bases, the J end by 3 bases, with 6 bases between. Germline lookup yields CDR1 DFQATT and CDR2 SNEGSKA (reference sequence). This CDR3 spans 11 amino acids. Here the CDR3 reads CSARTGYEQYF. The CDR3 nucleotides are TGCAGTGCTAGGACAGGCTACGAGCAGTACTTC.

This chain joins TRBV18 and TRBJ1-6; TRBD1 matches at 8 bases. The CDR3 runs 16 residues. CDR1 is KGHSH, CDR2 LQKENI, per germline. The ends lost 3 bases at V and 9 bases at J; junction bases unmatched: 10. The CDR3 sequence is CASSPVADREGSPLHF. The CDR3 coding sequence is TGTGCCAGCTCACCTGTTGCGGACAGGGAAGGTTCACCCCTCCACTTT.

The genes are TRBV19 and TRBJ1-5; the match to TRBD1 covers 8 bases. CDR1 is LNHDA, CDR2 SQIVND, per germline (reference sequence). Trimming took 5 bases from V and 8 from J; bases not matched to a gene: 11. The CDR3 is made up of 15 amino acids. Here the CDR3 DNA reads TGTGCCAGTAGTTTGGACAGGGTACCGAGCGAGCCCCAGCATTTT. It translates to CASSLDRVPSEPQHF. Full variable domain (outside the CDR3, taken from reference TRBV19 and TRBJ1-5): DGGITQSPKYLFRKEGQNVTLSCEQNLNHDAMYWYRQDPGQGLRLIYYSQIVNDFQKGDIAEGYSVSREKKESFPLTVTSAQKNPTAFYLCASSLDRVPSEPQHFGDGTRLSIL.

The V gene is TRBV2, the J gene TRBJ2-7, with D possibly being TRBD1 (6 bases). V lost 6 bases and J 1 base, leaving 7 bases between the germline ends. This CDR3 has 12 residues. From germline, CDR1 is SNHLY and CDR2 FYNNEI. CDR3 loop: CASRDRSYEQYF. CDR3 sequence (DNA): TGTGCCAGCAGGGACAGATCCTACGAGCAGTACTTC.

Here the CDR3 DNA reads TGTGCCAGTAGTATAGCCTGGACTAGCGGTACCGGGGAGCTGTTTTTT. It yields the protein CASSIAWTSGTGELFF. This chain uses TRBV19 with TRBJ2-2, with 10 bases that match TRBD2. The germline gives CDR1 LNHDA, CDR2 SQIVND (reference sequence). The V gene end was trimmed by 1 base and the J gene end by 5 bases; junction bases not matched to a gene: 4. The CDR3 has 16 amino acids.

The chain uses TRBV13 and TRBJ2-5; 8 positions agree with TRBD1. Looked up from germline, CDR1 is PRHDT and CDR2 is FYEKMQ (reference sequence). The V gene end was trimmed by 4 bases and the J gene end by 1 base; junction bases not matched to a gene: 8. The length of the CDR3 is 16 residues. CDR3 loop: CASSSRTGPIQETQYF. The CDR3, as DNA: TGTGCCAGCAGCTCCCGGACAGGGCCTATCCAAGAGACCCAGTACTTC.

This clone has just a few counts. One end of the junction varies from germline; a read error may be responsible. The CDR3 reads CASSLPRVRIF. CDR3 in DNA: TGTGCCAGCAGTTTACCCAGGGTTCGGATCTTC. The rearrangement joins TRBV6-5 to TRBJ2-1; possible D gene TRBD1, 5 bases. The CDR3 has 11 residues. Germline assignment: CDR1 MNHEY and CDR2 SVGAGI.

The CDR3 sequence is CSASIQGGTEAFF. The CDR3 region has the DNA TGCAGTGCTAGTATACAGGGGGGAACTGAAGCTTTCTTT. The chain carries TRBV20-1 and TRBJ1-1; 8 positions match TRBD1. V gave up 3 bases and J gave up 5 bases; unmatched junction bases: 5. The length of the CDR3 is 13 residues. Looked up from germline, CDR1 is DFQATT and CDR2 is SNEGSKA (reference sequence).

The V and J genes are TRBV18 and TRBJ1-4; D call uncertain. Germline loops: CDR1 KGHSH, CDR2 LQKENI. The CDR3 is made up of 16 amino acids. The V end was cut by 3 bases, the J end by 7 bases, with 18 bases between. The CDR3 region has the DNA TGTGCCAGCTCACCCACGCTTGACAACAGCGGTGAAAAACTGTTTTTT. It yields the protein CASSPTLDNSGEKLFF.

The table lists this clone with a count of one. This chain uses TRBV5-1 with TRBJ1-3, with 7 bases lining up with TRBD1. The CDR3 spans 16 residues. Germline V gene sequence: CDR1 SGHRS, CDR2 YFSETQ. Trimming at V came to 4 bases and at J to 4 bases, leaving 11 bases not matched to a gene. The CDR3 is CASSLGTVQNGNTIYF. The CDR3 DNA reads TGCGCCAGCAGCCTGGGGACAGTTCAAAACGGAAACACCATATATTTT.

The J gene is TRBJ1-5, the V gene TRBV18; 7 bases match TRBD1. With V trimmed by 4 bases and J by 5 bases, 14 bases remained unmatched. Germline assignment: CDR1 KGHSH and CDR2 LQKENI. The CDR3 contains 17 residues. In DNA, the CDR3 is TGTGCCAGCTCACTTCACCGACAGGGAGTCCCGGATCAGCCCCAGCATTTT. Translated, it gives CASSLHRQGVPDQPQHF.

This clone was seen more than once but under ten times. A junction boundary mismatches the germline segment, possibly from a read error. This CDR3 reads CASSQAGRVNAGELFF. The CDR3 DNA follows: TGTGCCAGCAGCCAAGCTGGGAGGGTGAACGCCGGGGAGCTGTTTTTT. V and J are TRBV3-1 (or the pseudogene TRBV3-2) and TRBJ2-2, with TRBD2 matching over 7 bases. Germline V lookup: CDR1 LGHDT, CDR2 YNNKEL (reference sequence). The CDR3 length is 16 residues.

The genes are TRBV3-1 (or the pseudogene TRBV3-2) and TRBJ2-1; TRBD2 matches 15 bases. V shed 5 bases and J 7 bases; nucleotides not matched to a gene: 9. The CDR3 runs to 17 residues. Germline values: CDR1 LGHDT, CDR2 YNNKEL (reference sequence). The CDR3 DNA is TGTGCCAGCAGCAGGACTAGCGGGAGGGCCGGGATAAATGAGCAGTTCTTC. It translates to CASSRTSGRAGINEQFF.

The gene calls are TRBV3-1 (or the pseudogene TRBV3-2) and TRBJ2-7; maybe TRBD2 (6 bases). The V gene lost 1 base and the J gene lost 6 bases, with 19 bases spanning the gap. Per the germline V gene, CDR1 is LGHDT and CDR2 is YNNKEL (reference sequence). The CDR3 covers 16 residues. The CDR3: CASSQAGSGVASEQYF. The CDR3 nucleotides are TGTGCCAGCAGCCAAGCAGGGTCGGGAGTGGCCTCCGAGCAGTACTTC.

This clone occurred once. This chain links TRBV9 with TRBJ2-3, with D maybe TRBD2 (5 bases). CDR1 is SGDLS and CDR2 is YYNGEE in the germline V gene. With 4 bases removed from V and 4 bases from J, the gap between germline ends came to 10 bases. This CDR3 contains 13 residues. The CDR3 protein is CASSPRGSDTQYF. The CDR3 DNA sequence: TGTGCCAGCAGCCCAAGAGGGTCAGATACGCAGTATTTT.

This clone occurred a few times. The chain has TRBV6-2 or TRBV6-3 and TRBJ2-7; TRBD2 matches at 8 bases. In germline, CDR1 is MNHEY, CDR2 SVGEGT. J gave up 6 bases and V 2 bases, and 6 bases lay outside the gene matches. The CDR3 runs 14 residues. The CDR3 DNA follows: TGTGCCAGCAGTTACCTCGGGACTAGTGCCGAGCAGTACTTC. This gives the protein CASSYLGTSAEQYF.

V and J are TRBV15 and TRBJ2-7; 7 nucleotides align to TRBD2. The J segment lost 6 bases and the V segment lost 5 bases, leaving 16 bases of the junction unmatched. The CDR3 runs 16 residues. Germline values: CDR1 LNHNV, CDR2 YYDKDF (reference sequence). In DNA, the CDR3 is TGTGCCACCAGCCCAGAAACGGGGGAGGGTTTCCGCGAGCAGTACTTC. Encoded protein: CATSPETGEGFREQYF.

The rearrangement joins TRBV10-3 to TRBJ1-2, with TRBD1 matching over 9 bases. The J segment lost 5 bases and the V segment lost 9 bases, leaving 7 bases of the junction unmatched. The CDR3 totals 13 residues. The germline gives CDR1 ENHRY, CDR2 SYGVKD. The chain's CDR3 is CAIRDRVLYGYTF. The CDR3 DNA sequence: TGTGCCATTAGGGACAGGGTACTATATGGCTACACCTTC.

The V gene is TRBV5-4, the J gene TRBJ1-6, with 11 positions matching TRBD1. The CDR3 spans 14 residues. Per germline, CDR1 SGHNT and CDR2 YYREEE (reference sequence). After removal of 3 bases from V and 7 bases from J, the junction contained 0 bases not matched to a gene. This CDR3 reads CASSWDRGNSPLHF. CDR3 DNA: TGTGCCAGCAGCTGGGACAGGGGGAATTCACCCCTCCACTTT.

The chain joins TRBV19 to TRBJ2-7; no definite D call. The CDR3 sequence is 13 residues long. Germline CDR1 is LNHDA and CDR2 is SQIVND (reference sequence). Trimming took off 8 bases at V and 2 bases at J, with 13 bases between the two ends. CDR3 protein: CASSQAATYEQYF. CDR3 DNA: TGTGCCAGTTCCCAAGCAGCGACCTACGAGCAGTACTTC.

The rearrangement links TRBV5-1 to TRBJ2-7; 12 bases agree with TRBD2. The germline V gene encodes CDR1 SGHRS and CDR2 YFSETQ. CDR3 length: 15 amino acids. Trimming at V came to 0 bases and at J to 9 bases, leaving 7 bases not matched to a gene. CDR3 DNA sequence: TGCGCCAGCAGCTTGGGACTAGCGGGAGAAAAGAGGCAGTACTTC. It is translated as CASSLGLAGEKRQYF.

The gene calls are TRBV7-9 and TRBJ1-1; possibly TRBD1 for D (5 bases). The CDR3 runs to 16 residues. Trimming pared 0 bases from V and 5 bases from J, leaving 16 bases between. Germline V gene data show CDR1 as SEHNR and CDR2 as FQNEAQ (reference sequence). The CDR3, as DNA: TGTGCCAGCAGCTTAGCGTCCCTAGGGGCGGGGACTGAAGCTTTCTTT. The encoded protein is CASSLASLGAGTEAFF.